A selection of T cell receptor beta chains follows, all from one sample in a study of OX40 agonist ivuxolimab in advanced cancers. Sequencing used immunoSEQ multiplex PCR; TCRdb keeps in-frame clones, though not all of them. The profile covers about 46,000 clones, with roughly nine tenths appearing a single time and roughly 4.4% taken by the ten largest. Here the sequenced sample was CD4+ or CD8+ T cells sorted from blood, taken in a trial of the OX40 agonist ivuxolimab. Receptor source: an adult with an advanced solid tumor such as melanoma, head and neck, liver or kidney cancer. CDR3s include the opening cysteine and the closing phenylalanine or tryptophan. A D gene is named only where the DNA matches it firmly.

length	V	D	J	CDR3
16	TRBV7-6	TRBD1	TRBJ1-1	CASSLATGGGDTEAFF
17	TRBV4-3	NA	TRBJ2-3	CASSQDLPGSWTDTQYF
12	TRBV5-4	NA	TRBJ2-5	CASSSTPNPQYF
15	TRBV4-1	NA	TRBJ2-3	CASSQLNQNTDTQYF
15	TRBV19	NA	TRBJ1-5	CASSASFRSNQPQHF
16	TRBV2	TRBD1	TRBJ2-7	CASSGHRDRGTYEQYF
14	TRBV5-4	NA	TRBJ1-2	CASTLIGGMSGYTF
14	TRBV19	NA	TRBJ1-2	CASSIRQINYGYTF
17	TRBV9	TRBD2	TRBJ2-5	CASSVEFGGGAAETQYF
15	TRBV27	TRBD2	TRBJ2-7	CASTSTGGDTYEQYF
14	TRBV19	TRBD2	TRBJ2-7	CASSFSGGLYEQYF
16	TRBV28	TRBD1	TRBJ2-1	CASSSPPGTGGNEQFF
18	TRBV5-1	TRBD2	TRBJ2-2	CASSLTPGGRSYTGELFF
14	TRBV7-9	TRBD1	TRBJ1-1	CASSFAGGNTEAFF
16	TRBV5-5	TRBD2	TRBJ2-1	CASSLTSGDSYNEQFF
16	TRBV7-9	TRBD2	TRBJ2-1	CASSPRTSGRYNEQFF
18	TRBV7-2	TRBD2	TRBJ2-7	CASSLSPGLAEGSYEQYF
13	TRBV5-4	NA	TRBJ1-1	CASSLRVDTEAFF
16	TRBV9	NA	TRBJ2-5	CASSDVPDAAIETQYF
18	TRBV27	TRBD2	TRBJ2-7	CASSQKGLAGGPTYEQYF
11	TRBV7-9	NA	TRBJ1-1	CASSRQLEAFF
18	TRBV29-1	TRBD2	TRBJ2-1	CSVEDYAGVGGLGNEQFF
13	TRBV19	NA	TRBJ1-1	CASSTSLNTEAFF
17	TRBV27	TRBD2	TRBJ2-1	CASSLAIAGVGDNEQFF
15	TRBV4-3	NA	TRBJ1-4	CASSHWTEGSEKLFF
13	TRBV2	TRBD2	TRBJ2-1	CASMPAGGNEQFF
15	TRBV19	TRBD1	TRBJ2-1	CASSIAGGLYNEQFF
15	TRBV29-1	TRBD1	TRBJ1-2	CSVETGEGWGYGYTF
13	TRBV13	NA	TRBJ2-2	CASSLPFTGELFF
17	TRBV5-8	TRBD2	TRBJ2-3	CASSTGLAGVGADTQYF
15	TRBV28	TRBD2	TRBJ2-3	CASSELASAGDTQYF
13	TRBV28	TRBD1	TRBJ1-2	CASTHRGLYGYTF
14	TRBV7-3	NA	TRBJ2-2	CASSLSLSGGELFF
15	TRBV27	NA	TRBJ2-1	CASSFSPNSYNEQFF
13	TRBV5-1	TRBD1	TRBJ1-1	CASSIRTGPEAFF
14	TRBV5-6	NA	TRBJ1-2	CASSSQGRDYGYTF
16	TRBV9	TRBD1	TRBJ1-2	CASSSGQGETNYGYTF
13	TRBV29-1	NA	TRBJ2-5	CSVTAGREQTQYF
13	TRBV2	NA	TRBJ1-1	CASSESGYTEAFF
15	TRBV7-9	TRBD1	TRBJ2-7	CASSLLGQDHYEQYF
16	TRBV2	NA	TRBJ2-7	CASSEEARTAAYEQYF
15	TRBV4-1	NA	TRBJ2-2	CASSQEPGSAGELFF
11	TRBV7-3	NA	TRBJ2-1	CASSFLDEQFF
11	TRBV20-1	NA	TRBJ1-2	CSAGRDYGYTF
17	TRBV7-2	TRBD2	TRBJ2-7	CASSITSGIYTSYEQYF
13	TRBV7-9	TRBD1	TRBJ2-3	CASSPPRGLAEYF
16	TRBV11-2	TRBD1	TRBJ1-4	CASSWMTGPTNEKLFF